What follows is one TCR beta chain and its context. This entry is derived from a study of CDR3 diversity in severe acne. Germline values: CDR1 LNHDA, CDR2 SQIVND (reference sequence). V gave up 4 bases and J gave up 3 bases, with 10 bases separating them. CDR3 length: 13 amino acids. TCRdb redid the calling of the PCR reads with MiXCR, one entry per CDR3 protein. The sample carries approximately 97,000 distinct CDR3 sequences, approximately 47% recorded once. Sequenced sample: blood. The rearrangement links TRBV19 to TRBJ2-7; D uncertain. This receptor was taken from a male donor with acne. The chain's CDR3 is CASSNSRIYEQYF. CDR3 bases: TGTGCCAGTAGTAATTCCAGGATCTACGAGCAGTACTTC. The whole variable domain, remainder taken from reference TRBV19 and TRBJ2-7, is DGGITQSPKYLFRKEGQNVTLSCEQNLNHDAMYWYRQDPGQGLRLIYYSQIVNDFQKGDIAEGYSVSREKKESFPLTVTSAQKNPTAFYLCASSNSRIYEQYFGPGTRLTVT.